This TCR beta chain was identified in a study of identical twins (TCRdb year 2016). Regarding the research as a whole: The study deep-sequenced TCR alpha and beta repertoires from monozygotic twins, unrelated adults of various ages and cord blood to test whether fetal clonotypes persist. To rule out contamination, replicate twin experiments were performed at different times with different library preparation protocols.

Points on this clonotype: Its antigen has not been determined. No base-level quality is on record; no much larger clone is a single base apart.

Only healthy Caucasian donors were included. Three pairs of female monozygotic twins, all aged roughly 18 to 29 years, were included in the twin cohort. RNA for TCR libraries was isolated from peripheral blood mononuclear cells. The library came from 5' RACE. Sequencing used an Illumina HiSeq 2000. Template switching introduced a universal primer binding site; the final cDNA contained a unique molecular identifier, enabling accurate counting of TCR cDNA molecules. First-strand cDNA for TCR alpha and beta chains was synthesized from specific primers in the conserved constant-segment region. To control for contamination, every cDNA library carried two barcodes: a SMART-Mk sample barcode plus Illumina barcodes. TruSeq adapter sequences along with Illumina sample barcodes were introduced in two successive PCR steps. TCR alpha and beta cDNA libraries were sequenced on the Illumina HiSeq platform with custom primers. The original methods were these. Unique molecular identifiers were extracted from raw reads with MiGEC, and CDR3 positions were determined with MiXCR. Recombination models were inferred per individual with the repgenHMM and IGoR tools using an EM algorithm. The analysis of shared clonotypes was done with the tcR package in R, with sharing normalized by the product of cloneset sizes. Out-of-frame nonproductive sequences were analyzed to study raw recombination free of thymic and clonal selection effects. In TCRdb, the public reads were trimmed at Q25 with fastp and aligned with MiXCR, with productive beta chains retained. Each entry is one CDR3 protein sequence, shown with its most common DNA and genes. The V and J calls shown here were made by TCRdb, not taken from the authors' results. The sample has about 720,000 distinct CDR3 sequences on record, under 9% of them singletons. The top ten clones comprise 0.98% of the sample.

The study at large found these results: Recombination models systematically underestimated out-of-frame TCR alpha sharing in monozygotic twins but agreed with sharing between unrelated individuals. Zero-insertion analyses could be partly confounded by invariant T cells such as MAIT and iNKT, though diverse VJ usage argued against such confounding for most clonotypes. In beta out-of-frame sequences, excess twin sharing was weaker, because having fewer shared sequences lowered the signal-to-noise ratio. Conclusions relied on cross-sectional statistical analysis, since the same donors could not be followed over many years. Compared with coincidental sharing between unrelated individuals, out-of-frame TCR alpha sequences shared between twins had an excess of sequences with low generation probability. Abundant cord blood beta clonotypes carried fewer insertions; young adult naive repertoires showed a weaker similar trend, while memory repertoires showed none.

CDR1 and CDR2, looked up from the germline V gene, are MNHEY and SVGAGI. Relative to germline, V is 2 bases shorter and J is 8 bases shorter, with 12 bases between their ends. Inclusive of the bounding cysteine and phenylalanine, the CDR3 is 13 residues long. Kept here is only the CDR3 DNA, which spans 39 bases and is read in frame from base 1. These data were also filed under a second study, of yellow fever vaccine responses in identical twins. The second study also describes: The T cell response to vaccination in identical twins was reported by the authors to appear partly convergent and partly personalized. In the study, vaccine-responding T cell clones were precisely tracked in identical twins.

The chain is made from TRBV6-5 and TRBJ1-1; the D segment could be TRBD1, given 6 matching bases. This TCR came from a woman younger than 30 in good health. The sample comprised PBMCs. In nucleotides, the sequence is TGTGCCAGCAGTTACCCCGGACAGCTGGAAGCTTTCTTT. Translated, this is CASSYPGQLEAFF.